This TCR beta chain was profiled in a study of regulatory T cells in long-lasting Graves disease. Study-wide context: Graves' patients, newly diagnosed, had taken antithyroid drugs under 3 months.

CDR3 regions were amplified by Arm-PCR using iRepertoire HTBI primers to build TCR beta libraries. Per the original methods: Identified across the samples were 55 to 75 TRBV segments and over twelve TRBJ segments. TCRdb fed the multiplex PCR reads into MiXCR, producing one record per CDR3 protein. The V and J calls come from TCRdb's annotation, not from the publication. The sample records a few hundred thousand distinct CDR3 sequences, about 16% being singletons. This clonotype was seen repeatedly, ten times or more. Antigen: not known. Time point specified: newly diagnosed GD, antithyroid drugs for less than 3 months. Following extraction of RNA from PBMCs, that RNA was used to make the TCR library. General study points: Persistent disease favored TRBV28, TRBJ1-2 and TRBJ2-5. Samples came from peripheral blood alone, without thyroid tissue.

Trimming took off 10 bases at V and 5 bases at J, with 17 bases between the two ends. The CDR3 spans 13 residues. Germline assignment: CDR1 SNHLY and CDR2 FYNNEI. This receptor was obtained from a female donor with Graves disease. Sequencing was performed on peripheral blood mononuclear cells (PBMCs), taken at new diagnosis, from a patient treated with antithyroid drugs. V usage is TRBV2 and J usage is TRBJ1-1; a possible D gene is TRBD1 (5 bases). Written as DNA, the CDR3 is TGTGCCACCCAGAGAGGGCGGGGGACTGAAGCTTTCTTT. It yields the protein CATQRGRGTEAFF.